This T cell receptor (beta chain) is drawn from a study of CD4+ T cells in melanoma. Germline-derived CDR1 and CDR2 are MNHGY and SAAAGT. The germline V and J ends were trimmed by 2 bases and 6 bases, with 14 bases remaining between them. This CDR3 has 15 amino acids. TCRdb's table, derived via immunoSEQ multiplex PCR, lists solely in-frame clones and lacks some. The sample records roughly 140,000 clones, about nine tenths being singletons. This clonotype originated in a human donor with melanoma. V gene TRBV6-8 combines with J gene TRBJ1-5; D gene unclear. The CDR3 here is CASSYRLGKSQPQHF. CDR3 coding DNA: TGTGCCAGCAGTTACCGGCTAGGCAAGAGTCAGCCCCAGCATTTT.